This TCR beta chain was retrieved from a study of blood T cell repertoires in COVID-19. Looking at the study overall: Acute and convalescent COVID-19 samples came from the United States, Italy and Spain. The analysed material was cDNA or gDNA that came from T cells, B-cell-depleted T cells, or PBMCs.

This clone was observed a few times. How the authors handled the data: Cell counts per sample came from amplifying reference gene primers. Sequencing used immunoSEQ multiplex PCR; TCRdb keeps in-frame clones, though not all of them. The DNA gave D and trimming, while V, J and clone size come from that table. The sample contains 230,000 or so clones, more than 70% of which appear only once. The source of this sequence is a man between 35 and 55 years old with active or convalescent COVID-19. The sample was peripheral blood.

The CDR3: CASRADRAPNTGELFF. The CDR3 nucleotides are TGTGCCAGCAGGGCAGACAGAGCCCCGAACACCGGGGAGCTGTTTTTT. J is TRBJ2-2 and V is TRBV28, with D possibly matching TRBD1 (5 bases). The germline V gene has CDR1 MDHEN and CDR2 SYDVKM. Deletions cut 6 bases from V and 0 bases from J, with 14 bases between. There are 16 residues in the CDR3.